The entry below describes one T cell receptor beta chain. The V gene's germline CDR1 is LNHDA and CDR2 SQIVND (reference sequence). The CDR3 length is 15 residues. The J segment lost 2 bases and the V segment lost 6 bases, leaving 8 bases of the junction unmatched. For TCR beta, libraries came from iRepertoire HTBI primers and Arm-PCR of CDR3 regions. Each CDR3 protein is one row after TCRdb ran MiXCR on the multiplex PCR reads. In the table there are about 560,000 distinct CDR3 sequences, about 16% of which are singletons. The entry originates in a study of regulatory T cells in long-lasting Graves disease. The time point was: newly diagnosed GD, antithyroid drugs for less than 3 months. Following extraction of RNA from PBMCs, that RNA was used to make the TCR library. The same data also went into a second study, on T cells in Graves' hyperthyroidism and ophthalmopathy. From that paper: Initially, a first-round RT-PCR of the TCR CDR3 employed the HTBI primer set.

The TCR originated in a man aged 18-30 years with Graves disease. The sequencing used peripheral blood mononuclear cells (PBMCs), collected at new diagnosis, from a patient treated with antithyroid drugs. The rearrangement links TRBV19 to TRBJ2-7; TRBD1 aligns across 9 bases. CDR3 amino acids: CASRRDRGDTYEQYF. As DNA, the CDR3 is TGTGCCAGTAGAAGAGACAGGGGGGATACCTACGAGCAGTACTTC. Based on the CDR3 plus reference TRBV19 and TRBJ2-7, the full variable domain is DGGITQSPKYLFRKEGQNVTLSCEQNLNHDAMYWYRQDPGQGLRLIYYSQIVNDFQKGDIAEGYSVSREKKESFPLTVTSAQKNPTAFYLCASRRDRGDTYEQYFGPGTRLTVT.